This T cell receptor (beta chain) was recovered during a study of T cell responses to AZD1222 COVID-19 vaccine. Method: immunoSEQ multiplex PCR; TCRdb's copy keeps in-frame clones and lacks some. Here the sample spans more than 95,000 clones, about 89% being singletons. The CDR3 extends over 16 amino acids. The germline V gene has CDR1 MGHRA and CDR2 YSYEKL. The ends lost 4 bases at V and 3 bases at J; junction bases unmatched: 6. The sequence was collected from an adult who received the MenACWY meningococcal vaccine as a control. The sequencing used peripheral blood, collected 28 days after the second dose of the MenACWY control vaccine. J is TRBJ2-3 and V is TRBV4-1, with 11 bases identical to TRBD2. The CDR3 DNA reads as TGCGCCAGCAGCCGGGGGTCTAGCGGGGGGACAGATACGCAGTATTTT. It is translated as CASSRGSSGGTDTQYF.